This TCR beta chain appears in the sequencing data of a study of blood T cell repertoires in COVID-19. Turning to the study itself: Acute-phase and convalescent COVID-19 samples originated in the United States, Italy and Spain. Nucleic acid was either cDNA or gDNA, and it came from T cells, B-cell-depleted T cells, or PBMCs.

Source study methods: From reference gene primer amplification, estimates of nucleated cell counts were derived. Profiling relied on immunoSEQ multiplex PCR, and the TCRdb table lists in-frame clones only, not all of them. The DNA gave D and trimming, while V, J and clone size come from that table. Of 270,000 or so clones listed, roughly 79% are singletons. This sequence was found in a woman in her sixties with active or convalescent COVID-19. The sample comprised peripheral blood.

The CDR3 region is CASSPRGVWETQYF. The CDR3 DNA reads as TGTGCCAGCTCACCGAGAGGAGTTTGGGAGACCCAGTACTTC. J is TRBJ2-5 and V is TRBV18; no definite D call. V was trimmed by 3 bases and J by 5 bases, leaving 13 bases between them. The V gene's germline CDR1 is KGHSH and CDR2 LQKENI. The CDR3 loop spans 14 amino acids.